This T cell receptor beta chain originates from a study of post-analysis software for immune sequencing data. General observations from the study: A few TRBV segments occurring more often in patients than controls included TRBV5-6, TRBV5-1 and TRBV20-1. For normalized Chao1 diversity, multiple sclerosis patients scored significantly lower than controls did.

Germline-derived CDR1 and CDR2 are DFQATT and SNEGSKA (reference sequence). The CDR3 extends over 18 amino acids. V shed 0 bases, J shed 0 bases, and the junction held 8 bases outside the gene matches. Carried by the TCR beta cDNA libraries were unique molecular identifiers. A population of roughly 1 to 11 million T cells gave rise to roughly 0.5 million cDNA molecules. TCRdb re-analysed the PCR reads in MiXCR, keeping a single row per CDR3 protein. There are a few hundred thousand distinct CDR3 sequences in the sample; more than 30% occur only once, and 6% to 9% lies in the top ten. Points on this clonotype: Its cognate antigen is unknown.

The source material was blood. The TCR sequence derives from a girl under 10 years old with multiple sclerosis. The rearrangement links TRBV20-1 to TRBJ2-1; the match to TRBD2 covers 10 bases. CDR3 DNA sequence: TGCAGTGCTAGAGATCCCCTGATAGCGGGAGGCTCCTACAATGAGCAGTTCTTC. This encodes CSARDPLIAGGSYNEQFF.